A single sample gave rise to the 26 T cell receptor beta chains below, sequenced in a study of T-cell memory formation after mild COVID-19. TCRdb reprocessed the 5' RACE reads via MiXCR and lists one record per CDR3 protein. The sample comprises around 220,000 distinct CDR3 sequences, roughly 15% of which are singletons, and around 3.8% rests with the top ten. Source material: PBMCs or a T cell subset sorted from them (not recorded which). Receptor source: a man aged 18-30 years who had mild COVID-19 (a few samples of this study predate the infection). Cell type and time point are not known.

The sample holds many counts of this clonotype. The V call is TRBV5-1, the J call TRBJ2-3; possible D gene TRBD1, 5 bases. Trimming left V 4 bases short and J 0 bases short, with 12 bases between. This CDR3 is built from 15 residues. In germline, CDR1 is SGHRS, CDR2 YFSETQ. CDR3 in DNA: TGCGCCAGCAGCCCCTATGACAGCAGCACAGATACGCAGTATTTT. Its protein product is CASSPYDSSTDTQYF.

The rearrangement uses TRBV6-5 and TRBJ2-5; D gene uncertain. Germline assignment: CDR1 MNHEY and CDR2 SVGAGI. The CDR3 is 14 residues long. Trimming took off 0 bases at V and 9 bases at J, with 14 bases between the two ends. CDR3 region: CASSYSIQGLAQYF. CDR3 nucleotide sequence: TGTGCCAGCAGTTACTCGATTCAAGGCCTGGCCCAGTACTTC.

The table lists this clonotype with many counts. J is TRBJ1-2 and V is TRBV7-2; TRBD1 agrees at 9 bases. In germline, CDR1 is SGHTA, CDR2 FQGNSA. J was trimmed by 6 bases and V by 4 bases; bases with no gene match: 9. This CDR3 spans 15 amino acids. CDR3 residues: CASSSGPGTGHGYTF. Written as DNA, the CDR3 is TGTGCCAGCAGCTCAGGGCCCGGGACAGGGCATGGCTACACCTTC. Combining the CDR3 with reference TRBV7-2 and TRBJ1-2 gives the whole variable domain GAGVSQSPSNKVTEKGKDVELRCDPISGHTALYWYRQSLGQGLEFLIYFQGNSAPDKSGLPSDRFSAERTGGSVSTLTIQRTQQEDSAVYLCASSSGPGTGHGYTFGSGTRLTVV.

This clonotype was seen a few times. The chain links TRBV7-2 to TRBJ2-1; TRBD2 is a possible D gene (7 bases). Between the trimmed V and J ends, which lost 4 bases and 3 bases, there was a span of 19 bases. This CDR3 is built from 17 residues. From germline, CDR1 is SGHTA and CDR2 FQGNSA. CDR3: CASSSRGGGAFYNEQFF. CDR3 nucleotide sequence: TGTGCCAGCAGCTCCCGGGGAGGGGGGGCCTTCTACAATGAGCAGTTCTTC.

The genes are TRBV5-1 and TRBJ2-6; D remains unclear. V lost 4 bases and J 0 bases, leaving 8 bases between the germline ends. The CDR3 covers 15 residues. Germline values: CDR1 SGHRS, CDR2 YFSETQ. Written as DNA, the CDR3 is TGCGCCAGCAGCGCCGACCCCTCTGGGGCCAACGTCCTGACTTTC. It translates to CASSADPSGANVLTF.

This clonotype was observed a handful of times. This chain joins TRBV20-1 and TRBJ1-3; no firm D call. The V end lost 5 bases, the J end lost 0 bases, and 8 bases lay between the germline ends. CDR3 length equals 13 residues. Germline CDR1 DFQATT, CDR2 SNEGSKA (reference sequence). The CDR3 coding sequence is TGCAGTGCTCCGGGCAACTCTGGAAACACCATATATTTT. Protein sequence: CSAPGNSGNTIYF.

The V gene is TRBV19, the J gene TRBJ2-1, with unresolved D. Germline CDR1 and CDR2: LNHDA and SQIVND (reference sequence). This CDR3 is 15 amino acids long. V was pared by 0 bases and J by 0 bases, with 6 bases between. CDR3 region: CASSIDRSSYNEQFF. The CDR3 coding sequence is TGTGCCAGTAGTATAGACAGGAGCTCCTACAATGAGCAGTTCTTC.

This clonotype was detected only a few times. This chain uses TRBV7-9 with TRBJ2-3; the D is unclear. Per the germline V gene, CDR1 is SEHNR and CDR2 is FQNEAQ (reference sequence). With 3 bases removed from V and 2 bases from J, the gap between germline ends came to 9 bases. This CDR3 has 14 residues. The CDR3 region is CASSFGQYTDTQYF. The DNA of the CDR3 is TGTGCCAGCAGCTTTGGCCAGTACACAGATACGCAGTATTTT. Full variable domain (missing parts from reference TRBV7-9 and TRBJ2-3): DTGVSQNPRHKITKRGQNVTFRCDPISEHNRLYWYRQTLGQGPEFLTYFQNEAQLEKSRLLSDRFSAERPKGSFSTLEIQRTEQGDSAMYLCASSFGQYTDTQYFGPGTRLTVL.

This chain connects TRBV9 to TRBJ1-1; the match to TRBD1 covers 9 bases. Per germline, CDR1 SGDLS and CDR2 YYNGEE. The trim removed 6 bases at V and 1 base at J, leaving 4 bases unmatched. The CDR3 contains 14 residues. The CDR3 nucleotides read TGTGCCAGCACCCGGGACAGGGCGAACACTGAAGCTTTCTTT. It is translated as CASTRDRANTEAFF.

This clonotype was detected a few times. This chain uses TRBV6-6 with TRBJ2-7; weak D call: TRBD2 (6 bases). The CDR3 runs 14 residues. Between the trimmed V and J ends, which lost 5 bases and 3 bases, there was a span of 14 bases. Per germline, CDR1 MNHNY and CDR2 SVGAGI (reference sequence). CDR3: CASSGGTENYEQYV. CDR3 sequence (DNA): TGTGCCAGCAGTGGAGGGACGGAAAACTACGAGCAGTACGTC.

J is TRBJ1-1 and V is TRBV18; unclear D gene. The germline V and J ends were trimmed by 1 base and 8 bases, with 11 bases remaining between them. The germline V gene encodes CDR1 KGHSH and CDR2 LQKENI. This CDR3 contains 13 residues. DNA of the CDR3: TGTGCCAGCTCACCACAAGATATAAGGGAAGCTTTCTTT. Its protein product is CASSPQDIREAFF.

The chain employs TRBV9 and TRBJ2-3; 8 bases line up with TRBD2. This CDR3 spans 15 amino acids. Trimming at V came to 0 bases and at J to 7 bases, leaving 7 bases not matched to a gene. Germline assignment: CDR1 SGDLS and CDR2 YYNGEE. The CDR3 DNA follows: TGTGCCAGCAGCGTAGGTCCCGGGGGGGCGAATACGCAGTATTTT. This sequence encodes CASSVGPGGANTQYF. The full variable domain, completed using reference TRBV9 and TRBJ2-3, is DSGVTQTPKHLITATGQRVTLRCSPRSGDLSVYWYQQSLDQGLQFLIQYYNGEERAKGNILERFSAQQFPDLHSELNLSSLELGDSALYFCASSVGPGGANTQYFGPGTRLTVL.

This clonotype occurred a few times. This sequence joins TRBV5-8 and TRBJ1-2; 9 bases align to TRBD1. The CDR3 extends over 16 amino acids. The germline V gene has CDR1 SGHTS and CDR2 YDEGEE. V lost 3 bases to trimming and J lost 8 bases; unmatched junction nucleotides: 14. The CDR3 here is CASSSRTGAYLGGYTF. In DNA form, the CDR3 reads TGTGCCAGCAGCTCGCGGACAGGGGCCTATCTGGGGGGCTACACCTTC.

The genes are TRBV5-1 and TRBJ1-3; possible D gene TRBD1, 5 bases. The ends were cut back, 1 base at V and 5 bases at J, with 13 bases in the middle. Germline V lookup: CDR1 SGHRS, CDR2 YFSETQ. The CDR3 totals 15 residues. CDR3 DNA: TGCGCCAGCAGCTTGCAGGGCGAGAAGAGAAACACCATATATTTT. As protein: CASSLQGEKRNTIYF.

This clonotype was recorded a few times. The gene calls are TRBV7-2 and TRBJ1-5; possibly TRBD1 for D (6 bases). V was clipped by 4 bases and J by 6 bases, with 10 bases between them. CDR3 length: 13 residues. The germline V gene has CDR1 SGHTA and CDR2 FQGNSA. The DNA for the CDR3 is TGTGCCAGCAGCTATACAGGGTCTCAGCCCCAGCATTTT. Its translation is CASSYTGSQPQHF. The whole variable domain, filled in from reference TRBV7-2 and TRBJ1-5, reads GAGVSQSPSNKVTEKGKDVELRCDPISGHTALYWYRQSLGQGLEFLIYFQGNSAPDKSGLPSDRFSAERTGGSVSTLTIQRTQQEDSAVYLCASSYTGSQPQHFGDGTRLSIL.

This clonotype has a count of ten or more. The gene calls are TRBV9 and TRBJ2-2; D perhaps matches TRBD2 (5 bases). This CDR3 region has 15 residues. V was cut by 3 bases and J by 5 bases, with 14 bases left in between. CDR1 SGDLS and CDR2 YYNGEE come from the germline V gene. Here the CDR3 reads CASSETRRGTGELFF. CDR3 nucleotide sequence: TGTGCCAGCAGCGAGACGCGGCGCGGGACCGGGGAGCTGTTTTTT.

This clonotype came up a few times. The genes are TRBV18 and TRBJ2-6; the D gene is possibly TRBD1 (6 bases). This CDR3 contains 18 residues. V lost 3 bases to trimming and J lost 2 bases, with 17 bases between them. The germline V gene encodes CDR1 KGHSH and CDR2 LQKENI. The CDR3: CASSPALRGSAGANVLTF. The CDR3 coding sequence is TGTGCCAGCTCACCTGCGCTCAGGGGTAGCGCTGGGGCCAACGTCCTGACTTTC.

In its sample, this clonotype was seen a few times. The V call is TRBV7-2, the J call TRBJ2-3; 9 nucleotides line up with TRBD2. The V segment lost 5 bases and the J segment 0 bases; nucleotides outside the gene matches: 6. In germline, CDR1 is SGHTA, CDR2 FQGNSA. The CDR3 has 16 amino acids. As DNA, the CDR3 is TGTGCCAGCAGCCCGCGGGGGGGCCCTAGCACAGATACGCAGTATTTT. This codes for CASSPRGGPSTDTQYF. Combining the CDR3 with reference TRBV7-2 and TRBJ2-3 gives the whole variable domain GAGVSQSPSNKVTEKGKDVELRCDPISGHTALYWYRQSLGQGLEFLIYFQGNSAPDKSGLPSDRFSAERTGGSVSTLTIQRTQQEDSAVYLCASSPRGGPSTDTQYFGPGTRLTVL.

The chain uses TRBV7-6 and TRBJ2-2; 9 bases line up with TRBD2. This CDR3 is 15 amino acids long. The J segment lost 4 bases and the V segment lost 5 bases, leaving 5 bases of the junction unmatched. The germline V gene encodes CDR1 SGHVS and CDR2 FNYEAQ. In DNA form, the CDR3 reads TGTGCCAGCAGCGATGGACTAGCGATCACCGGGGAGCTGTTTTTT. Translating it yields CASSDGLAITGELFF.

The sample holds a few counts of this clonotype. The chain recombines TRBV5-1 with TRBJ1-2; weak D call: TRBD1 (6 bases). CDR1 and CDR2 from the germline V gene are SGHRS and YFSETQ. V gave up 5 bases and J gave up 6 bases, with 17 bases separating them. This CDR3 has 14 residues. DNA for the CDR3: TGCGCCAGCAGAAGCCCCACAGGGTTCAATGGCTACACCTTC. It is translated as CASRSPTGFNGYTF. Supplemented by reference TRBV5-1 and TRBJ1-2, the full variable domain reads KAGVTQTPRYLIKTRGQQVTLSCSPISGHRSVSWYQQTPGQGLQFLFEYFSETQRNKGNFPGRFSGRQFSNSRSEMNVSTLELGDSALYLCASRSPTGFNGYTFGSGTRLTVV.

The chain joins TRBV20-1 to TRBJ1-4; perhaps TRBD1 as D (6 bases). From germline, CDR1 is DFQATT and CDR2 SNEGSKA (reference sequence). V was clipped by 6 bases and J by 8 bases, with 19 bases between them. The CDR3 is made up of 14 amino acids. In DNA form, the CDR3 reads TGCAGTGCGTCAGGGGAGGGATTGTTAGAAAAACTGTTTTTT. Translation gives CSASGEGLLEKLFF.

The rearrangement links TRBV2 to TRBJ2-1; 8 nucleotides align to TRBD1. J gave up 6 bases and V 2 bases, and 6 bases lay outside the gene matches. This CDR3 contains 15 residues. Germline assignment: CDR1 SNHLY and CDR2 FYNNEI. As DNA, the CDR3 is TGTGCCAGCAGTGAACAGGGGGCGGTGGGCAATGAGCAGTTCTTC. This sequence encodes CASSEQGAVGNEQFF. The complete variable domain, with remaining parts taken from reference TRBV2 and TRBJ2-1, reads EPEVTQTPSHQVTQMGQEVILRCVPISNHLYFYWYRQILGQKVEFLVSFYNNEISEKSEIFDDQFSVERPDGSNFTLKIRSTKLEDSAMYFCASSEQGAVGNEQFFGPGTRLTVL.

The chain recombines TRBV7-2 with TRBJ1-1; D remains ambiguous. Germline V CDR1 and CDR2: SGHTA, FQGNSA. The V gene lost 0 bases and the J gene lost 0 bases, with 8 bases spanning the gap. The CDR3 covers 15 residues. CDR3 coding DNA: TGTGCCAGCAGCTTAGCCGGGCAGCTGAACACTGAAGCTTTCTTT. Its protein is CASSLAGQLNTEAFF.

This chain joins TRBV9 and TRBJ2-5, with 7 bases matching TRBD1. The CDR3 sequence is 15 residues long. V lost 3 bases and J lost 4; bases outside the gene matches: 9. The germline V gene has CDR1 SGDLS and CDR2 YYNGEE. In nucleotides, the CDR3 is TGTGCCAGCAGCGCCTTAGACAGGGCAAGAGAGACCCAGTACTTC. Its protein is CASSALDRARETQYF.

This chain uses TRBV2 with TRBJ1-5; D is perhaps TRBD1 (5 bases). Trimming stripped 2 bases from V and 5 bases from J, with 10 bases between. Germline CDR1 reads SNHLY; CDR2 reads FYNNEI. This CDR3 spans 14 amino acids. The CDR3 sequence: CASSERTGDQPQHF. CDR3 coding DNA: TGTGCCAGCAGTGAAAGAACAGGCGATCAGCCCCAGCATTTT.

This clonotype was seen ten or more times. This chain uses TRBV28 with TRBJ2-7, with 9 bases fitting TRBD1. With 6 bases clipped from V and 4 bases from J, the junction kept 1 base outside the gene matches. The CDR3 length is 12 residues. Germline-derived CDR1 and CDR2 are MDHEN and SYDVKM. The CDR3 nucleotides are TGTGCCAGCAGGGACAGGGGTTACGAGCAGTACGTC. Translating it yields CASRDRGYEQYV.